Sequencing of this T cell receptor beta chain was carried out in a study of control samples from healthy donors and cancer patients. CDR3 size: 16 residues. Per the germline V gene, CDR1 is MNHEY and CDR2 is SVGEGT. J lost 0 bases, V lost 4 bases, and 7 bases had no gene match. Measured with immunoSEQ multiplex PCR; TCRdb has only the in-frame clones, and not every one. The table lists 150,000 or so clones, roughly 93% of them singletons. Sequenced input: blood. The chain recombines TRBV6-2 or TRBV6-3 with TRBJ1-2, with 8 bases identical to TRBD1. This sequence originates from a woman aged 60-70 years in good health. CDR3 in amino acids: CASSFQGALPNYGYTF. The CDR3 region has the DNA TGTGCCAGCAGTTTCCAGGGGGCGCTTCCTAACTATGGCTACACCTTC.